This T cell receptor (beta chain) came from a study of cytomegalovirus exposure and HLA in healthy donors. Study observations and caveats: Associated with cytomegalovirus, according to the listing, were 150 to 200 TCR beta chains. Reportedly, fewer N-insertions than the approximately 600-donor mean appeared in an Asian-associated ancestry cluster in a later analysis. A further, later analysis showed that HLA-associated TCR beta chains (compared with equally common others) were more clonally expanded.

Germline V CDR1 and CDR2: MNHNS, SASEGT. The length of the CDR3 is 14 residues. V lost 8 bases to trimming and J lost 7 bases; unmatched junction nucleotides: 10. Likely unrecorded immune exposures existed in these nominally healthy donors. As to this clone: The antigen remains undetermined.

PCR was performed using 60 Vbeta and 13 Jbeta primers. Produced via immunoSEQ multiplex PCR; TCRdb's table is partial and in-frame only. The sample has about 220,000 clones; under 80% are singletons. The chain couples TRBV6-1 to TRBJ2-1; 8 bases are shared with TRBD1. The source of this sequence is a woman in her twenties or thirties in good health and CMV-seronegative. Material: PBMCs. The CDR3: CASDLQQGVNEQFF. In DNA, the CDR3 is TGTGCCAGCGACCTTCAACAGGGGGTTAATGAGCAGTTCTTC.